This T cell receptor (beta chain) was identified in a study of T cells in Graves' hyperthyroidism and ophthalmopathy. RNA transcripts were the template for amplifying TCR beta CDR3 regions. During a first-round RT-PCR of the TCR CDR3, the HTBI primer set was used. TCRdb independently ran MiXCR on the multiplex PCR reads; one entry per CDR3 protein. Here the sample spans 530,000 or so distinct CDR3 sequences, about 15% being singletons. Regarding the study as a whole: The model identified upcoming ophthalmopathy a median approximately 6.4 months ahead of onset.

With 5 bases removed from V and 4 bases from J, the gap between germline ends came to 12 bases. Germline V gene sequence: CDR1 GTSNPN, CDR2 SVGIG (reference sequence). The CDR3 loop spans 13 amino acids. This clonotype has a count of ten or more. The target antigen is unknown. Sequenced: blood. This TCR was sampled from a woman aged 18-29 years with Graves' ophthalmopathy. The chain combines TRBV30 with TRBJ2-1; a weak D match, TRBD2 (6 bases). The CDR3 loop reads CAWGGGLYNEQFF. CDR3 in DNA: TGTGCCTGGGGGGGAGGTTTATACAATGAGCAGTTCTTC.